This TCR beta chain was sequenced for a study of human T cells and chemical hapten exposure. Overall study context: Patch tests put 0.01% DPC on the upper back, and the results were checked at 6 days. General study results and limits: Having alopecia, the donors may differ immunologically from healthy people. TCRs above 1 in 1000 frequency stayed constant with DPC sensitization.

The time point is: patch test 1, 2 weeks after DPC sensitization. As for treatment: therapeutic diphenylcyclopropenone sensitization with weekly scalp DPC. Under the authors' procedure: Individual samples carried between roughly 23,224 and 700,000 TCRs, with 85,000 to 100,000 as the median. Via MiXCR, TCRdb re-called the RACE reads, giving one row per CDR3 protein. These V and J calls are TCRdb output, not the study's own analysis. This sample has about 120,000 distinct CDR3 sequences, with about an eighth found just once. Remarks on this clonotype: Its antigen remains unknown.

The CDR3 loop spans 13 amino acids. V lost 1 base and J lost 3, with 6 bases in between. Germline V gene lookup returns CDR1 SGHTA and CDR2 FQGNSA. The chain couples TRBV7-2 to TRBJ1-1; no definite D call. Sample: whole blood, taken in connection with sensitization to the hapten diphenylcyclopropenone (DPC). The clonotype originates from a man younger than 30 with alopecia areata. Some clones in this sample may be carry-over from other donors' samples. CDR3 residues: CASSLERDTEAFF. As DNA, the CDR3 is TGTGCCAGCAGCTTAGAGAGGGACACTGAAGCTTTCTTT.